The 20 T cell receptor beta chains below all came from one sample that was sequenced in a study of blood T cell repertoires in COVID-19. Here immunoSEQ multiplex PCR was the method, and the copy in TCRdb shows in-frame clones only, minus some. The sample includes 35,000 to 50,000 clones, 88% of them seen just once. Source material: peripheral blood. These receptors all stem from a human donor in a cohort sampled during active COVID-19.

The V call is TRBV12-5, the J call TRBJ2-3, with TRBD2 identical over 10 bases. The length of the CDR3 is 14 residues. The germline V gene has CDR1 LGHNT and CDR2 FRNRAP. J lost 8 bases, V lost 7 bases, and 9 bases had no gene match. The CDR3 region is CASASGSSGGTQYF. CDR3 bases: TGTGCTAGTGCCTCGGGGTCTAGCGGGGGTACGCAGTATTTT.

The rearrangement uses TRBV4-2 and TRBJ2-1; no reliable D call. CDR1 is LGHNA, CDR2 YNFKEQ, per germline. The CDR3 spans 13 residues. Trimming left V 0 bases short and J 9 bases short, with 9 bases between. This chain's CDR3 is CASSQDRRGEQFF. CDR3 nucleotide sequence: TGTGCCAGCAGCCAAGATCGGCGAGGTGAGCAGTTCTTC.

The V gene is TRBV24-1, the J gene TRBJ2-1, with no clear D. V was trimmed by 5 bases and J by 6 bases, leaving 4 bases between them. Germline CDR1 is KGHDR and CDR2 is SFDVKD. This CDR3 contains 11 residues. In nucleotides, the CDR3 is TGTGCCACCAGTGCCGGCAATGAGCAGTTCTTC. Encoded protein: CATSAGNEQFF.

As regards this clone: One end of the junction fails to match germline, which may point to a read error. The chain joins TRBV10-3 to TRBJ2-3; tentative D call: TRBD1 (6 bases). CDR3 length: 15 amino acids. The germline V gene has CDR1 ENHRY and CDR2 SYGVKD. CDR3 DNA: TGTGCCACCCACGAGATTATCGGGACAAGGGTTTTATCGGCTTTT. The encoded protein is CATHEIIGTRVLSAF.

V gene TRBV28 combines with J gene TRBJ1-2, with D tentatively TRBD1 (6 bases). V was trimmed by 3 bases and J by 2 bases, leaving 10 bases between them. Germline V gene data show CDR1 as MDHEN and CDR2 as SYDVKM. The CDR3 length is 14 residues. In DNA form, the CDR3 reads TGTGCCAGCAGTTTGGGGGCAGGGAACTATGGCTACACCTTC. Encoded protein: CASSLGAGNYGYTF.

This chain uses TRBV5-1 with TRBJ2-3; D is perhaps TRBD1 (6 bases). Germline V gene data show CDR1 as SGHRS and CDR2 as YFSETQ. The CDR3 spans 17 residues. The ends were cut back, 4 bases at V and 0 bases at J, with 18 bases in the middle. This CDR3 reads CASSPGRKGESTDTQYF. The DNA of the CDR3 is TGCGCCAGCAGCCCGGGGAGAAAGGGGGAAAGCACAGATACGCAGTATTTT.

The genes are TRBV7-3 and TRBJ2-7; D possibly corresponds to TRBD2 (6 bases). This CDR3 has 13 amino acids. Between the trimmed V and J ends, which lost 5 bases and 7 bases, there was a span of 15 bases. Germline V gives CDR1 SGHTA, CDR2 FQGTGA. In DNA form, the CDR3 reads TGTGCCAGCAGCCCCGGGGGACCCGAGGAGCAGTACTTC. This gives the protein CASSPGGPEEQYF.

The rearrangement joins TRBV28 to TRBJ2-5; TRBD1 might be the D (6 bases). The germline V and J ends were trimmed by 4 bases and 1 base, with 19 bases remaining between them. The CDR3 has 17 amino acids. Germline V gene data show CDR1 as MDHEN and CDR2 as SYDVKM. CDR3 in DNA: TGTGCCAGCAGTTCGGACTGGGACACCATCTCCCAAGAGACCCAGTACTTC. Residues: CASSSDWDTISQETQYF. Drawing the rest from reference TRBV28 and TRBJ2-5, the complete variable domain is DVKVTQSSRYLVKRTGEKVFLECVQDMDHENMFWYRQDPGLGLRLIYFSYDVKMKEKGDIPEGYSVSREKKERFSLILESASTNQTSMYLCASSSDWDTISQETQYFGPGTRLLVL.

The V and J genes are TRBV19 and TRBJ1-5, with D maybe TRBD1 (5 bases). V dropped 3 bases and J dropped 2 bases, with 20 bases sitting between them. CDR3 size: 18 residues. The germline V gene has CDR1 LNHDA and CDR2 SQIVND (reference sequence). The CDR3 loop is CASSMGQGGNSGNQPQHF. For the CDR3, the DNA is TGTGCCAGTAGTATGGGGCAGGGAGGGAATTCGGGCAATCAGCCCCAGCATTTT.

V is TRBV19 and J is TRBJ1-2; D not certain. Germline V gene data show CDR1 as LNHDA and CDR2 as SQIVND (reference sequence). The CDR3 consists of 12 residues. Trimming took 7 bases from V and 6 from J, leaving 12 bases between them. Here the CDR3 reads CASNLAGDGYTF. The CDR3 coding sequence is TGTGCCAGTAATCTTGCCGGAGATGGCTACACCTTC.

This chain joins TRBV10-3 and TRBJ2-1; 9 bases line up with TRBD2. The CDR3 has 15 amino acids. Germline lookup yields CDR1 ENHRY and CDR2 SYGVKD. Losses at the gene ends were 8 bases for V and 5 bases for J; bases not matched to a gene: 10. The chain's CDR3 is CAIGRSSGADNEQFF. The CDR3 DNA is TGTGCCATCGGGAGGTCTAGCGGGGCCGACAATGAGCAGTTCTTC.

This clone was seen only once. The rearrangement joins TRBV20-1 to TRBJ2-7; D gene unclear. Germline V gene lookup returns CDR1 DFQATT and CDR2 SNEGSKA (reference sequence). V lost 3 bases to trimming and J lost 0 bases, with 9 bases between them. The CDR3 contains 13 residues. The CDR3 loop reads CSASRPGSYEQYF. CDR3 sequence (DNA): TGCAGTGCTAGTAGACCGGGCTCCTACGAGCAGTACTTC.

The V call is TRBV28, the J call TRBJ2-1, with 7 bases lining up with TRBD1. The CDR3 length is 14 residues. Germline V gene lookup returns CDR1 MDHEN and CDR2 SYDVKM. V gave up 1 base and J gave up 7 bases; unmatched junction bases: 4. In nucleotides, the CDR3 is TGTGCCAGCAGTTTATCGACAGGGCAAAATGAGCAGTTCTTC. This sequence encodes CASSLSTGQNEQFF.

The rearrangement links TRBV5-4 to TRBJ2-2, with D possibly matching TRBD2 (5 bases). This CDR3 is built from 14 residues. The germline V and J ends were trimmed by 4 bases and 5 bases, with 12 bases remaining between them. Germline V lookup: CDR1 SGHNT, CDR2 YYREEE (reference sequence). The CDR3 region is CASSRGRETGELFF. CDR3 nucleotide sequence: TGTGCCAGCAGCCGGGGTAGGGAAACCGGGGAGCTGTTTTTT.

CDR3 coding DNA: TGTGCCAGCAGTGACAAGGGGCACAATGAGCAGTTCTTC. Amino acids: CASSDKGHNEQFF. V usage is TRBV6-1 and J usage is TRBJ2-1; D may be TRBD1 (5 bases). Between the trimmed V and J ends, which lost 3 bases and 5 bases, there was a span of 8 bases. The germline V gene encodes CDR1 MNHNS and CDR2 SASEGT. This CDR3 spans 13 amino acids.

The chain's CDR3 is CASRVSGGSYNEQFF. The CDR3 DNA sequence: TGTGCCAGCAGGGTTAGCGGGGGCTCCTACAATGAGCAGTTCTTC. This rearrangement joins TRBV7-2 to TRBJ2-1, with 9 bases matching TRBD2. The trim removed 6 bases at V and 0 bases at J, leaving 3 bases unmatched. In germline, CDR1 is SGHTA, CDR2 FQGNSA. CDR3 length: 15 amino acids.

Comments on this clone: The junction does not match germline at one end; this may be a read error. The chain couples TRBV3-1 (or the pseudogene TRBV3-2) to TRBJ2-1; 16 bases match TRBD2. This CDR3 comprises 13 residues. From germline, CDR1 is LGHDT and CDR2 YNNKEL (reference sequence). CDR3 in DNA: TGTGCCAGCAGCCCGGGACTAGCGGGAGGGTTTGTCTTC. This sequence encodes CASSPGLAGGFVF.

This clone has more than one count but fewer than ten. The chain carries TRBV29-1 and TRBJ1-1; D uncertain. Germline lookup yields CDR1 SQVTM and CDR2 ANQGSEA. The CDR3 is made up of 14 amino acids. The V end was cut by 7 bases, the J end by 1 base, with 16 bases between. In nucleotides, the CDR3 is TGCAGCGCCGAACCCCCTTCTAGGAACACTGAAGCTTTCTTT. Its protein product is CSAEPPSRNTEAFF. Full variable domain (rest looked up from reference TRBV29-1 and TRBJ1-1): SAVISQKPSRDICQRGTSLTIQCQVDSQVTMMFWYRQQPGQSLTLIATANQGSEATYESGFVIDKFPISRPNLTFSTLTVSNMSPEDSSIYLCSAEPPSRNTEAFFGQGTRLTVV.

This chain joins TRBV10-3 and TRBJ2-7, with TRBD2 identical over 8 bases. There are 16 residues in the CDR3. J lost 6 bases, V lost 4 bases, and 14 bases had no gene match. CDR1 and CDR2 (germline): ENHRY, SYGVKD. Here the CDR3 DNA reads TGTGCCATCAGTGTGGTGGGGCCGGGGGGGGCTGGCGAGCAGTACTTC. Encoded protein: CAISVVGPGGAGEQYF.

The V and J genes are TRBV9 and TRBJ2-7; 8 bases map to TRBD2. With V trimmed by 7 bases and J by 6 bases, 6 bases remained unmatched. CDR3 length: 12 residues. CDR1 SGDLS and CDR2 YYNGEE come from the germline V gene. The CDR3 nucleotides are TGTGCCAGCGCACTTCGGGAGGGCGAGCAGTACTTC. Protein product: CASALREGEQYF.